Listed below are T cell receptor beta chains from one sample, sequenced in a study of Graves' ophthalmopathy and Graves' hyperthyroidism. Via MiXCR, TCRdb re-called the multiplex PCR reads, giving one row per CDR3 protein. The data contain more than 300,000 distinct CDR3 sequences, approximately 18% of them singletons. Sequencing was carried out using peripheral blood. These receptors all come from an adult woman with stable Graves' hyperthyroidism. CDR3s include the opening cysteine and the closing phenylalanine or tryptophan. D genes are given only for firm matches. Clone size is stated in some rows and not others, as once, few, many or a class when expanded.

abundance: many; d_gene: .; v_gene: TRBV28; j_gene: TRBJ1-1; CDR3nt: TGTGCCAGCAGTTTGTACACTGAAGCTTTCTTT; CDR3aa: CASSLYTEAFF
abundance: many; d_gene: TRBD2; v_gene: TRBV12-3/TRBV12-4; j_gene: TRBJ2-7; CDR3nt: TGTGCCAGCAGTCTACGGACTAGCGGGAACTACGAGCAGTACTTC; CDR3aa: CASSLRTSGNYEQYF
abundance: .; d_gene: .; v_gene: TRBV7-6; j_gene: TRBJ2-7; CDR3nt: TGTGCCAGCAGCTTATGGGAGTCCCCGGACGAGCGGTACTTC; CDR3aa: CASSLWESPDERYF
abundance: few; d_gene: .; v_gene: TRBV7-2; j_gene: TRBJ1-1; CDR3nt: TGTGCCAGCAGCCCTATCGCCGGGAACACTGAAGCTTTCTTT; CDR3aa: CASSPIAGNTEAFF
abundance: .; d_gene: .; v_gene: TRBV18; j_gene: TRBJ2-6; CDR3nt: TGTGCCAGCTCACCGAGGAGAGGGGCCAACGTCCTGACTTTC; CDR3aa: CASSPRRGANVLTF
abundance: many; d_gene: .; v_gene: TRBV18; j_gene: TRBJ2-2; CDR3nt: TGTGCCAGCTCACCACCGGATGGACCTAACACCGGGGAGCTGTTTTTT; CDR3aa: CASSPPDGPNTGELFF
abundance: many; d_gene: TRBD1; v_gene: TRBV10-3; j_gene: TRBJ2-7; CDR3nt: TGTGCCATCAGTGCCCGACAGGGTAATAATATCTACGAGCAGTACTTC; CDR3aa: CAISARQGNNIYEQYF
abundance: many; d_gene: .; v_gene: TRBV3-1; j_gene: TRBJ1-2; CDR3nt: TGTGCCAGCAGCCAAGGAAATGGGGGCCTAGGCTATGGCTACACCTTC; CDR3aa: CASSQGNGGLGYGYTF
abundance: many; d_gene: .; v_gene: TRBV5-1; j_gene: TRBJ1-1; CDR3nt: TGCGCCAGCAGGCCACCTCGGACCGGGGGCCACACTGAAGCTTTCTTT; CDR3aa: CASRPPRTGGHTEAFF
abundance: .; d_gene: .; v_gene: TRBV4-1; j_gene: TRBJ2-6; CDR3nt: TGCGCCAGCAGCCAAGATCGGGTGGACGTCTCTGGGGCCAACGTCCTGACTTTC; CDR3aa: CASSQDRVDVSGANVLTF
abundance: .; d_gene: .; v_gene: TRBV30; j_gene: TRBJ1-2; CDR3nt: TGTGCCTGGAGTGTCCCCGGGCGGGGGTATGGCTACACCTTC; CDR3aa: CAWSVPGRGYGYTF
abundance: once; d_gene: .; v_gene: TRBV20-1; j_gene: TRBJ1-1; CDR3nt: TGCAGTGCTAAGAGGGGGTTCACTGAAGCTTTCTTT; CDR3aa: CSAKRGFTEAFF
abundance: .; d_gene: TRBD1; v_gene: TRBV5-1; j_gene: TRBJ2-5; CDR3nt: TGCGCCAGCAGCTTGGGGGGACAGGGACCACAAGAGACCCAGTACTTC; CDR3aa: CASSLGGQGPQETQYF
abundance: .; d_gene: .; v_gene: TRBV20-1; j_gene: TRBJ1-5; CDR3nt: TGCAGTGCCACCCCAGGGATCCCGTTCAATCAGCCCCAGCATTTT; CDR3aa: CSATPGIPFNQPQHF
abundance: .; d_gene: .; v_gene: TRBV6-1; j_gene: TRBJ1-5; CDR3nt: TGTGCCAGCAGTGACATAGAAACTCAGCCCCAGCATTTT; CDR3aa: CASSDIETQPQHF
abundance: .; d_gene: .; v_gene: TRBV5-6; j_gene: TRBJ2-5; CDR3nt: TGTGCCAGCAGCTTGGCCGAGAGATTCAAAGTTGAGACCCAGTACTTC; CDR3aa: CASSLAERFKVETQYF
abundance: .; d_gene: TRBD2; v_gene: TRBV20-1; j_gene: TRBJ2-5; CDR3nt: TGCAGTGCTCGGAGGGTAGAGGGAGGGGAGACCCAGTACTTC; CDR3aa: CSARRVEGGETQYF
abundance: many; d_gene: .; v_gene: TRBV6-2/TRBV6-3; j_gene: TRBJ1-1; CDR3nt: TGTGCCAGCAGTTACGGGGGGGTTGGCACTGAAGCTTTCTTT; CDR3aa: CASSYGGVGTEAFF
abundance: many; d_gene: .; v_gene: TRBV28; j_gene: TRBJ2-7; CDR3nt: TGTGCCAGCACCCAACCCGGACAGATCTACGAGCAGTACTTC; CDR3aa: CASTQPGQIYEQYF
abundance: many; d_gene: TRBD2; v_gene: TRBV4-1; j_gene: TRBJ2-5; CDR3nt: TGCGCCAGCAGCCATGCGGGAGGGCCGGAGACCCAGTACTTC; CDR3aa: CASSHAGGPETQYF
abundance: many; d_gene: .; v_gene: TRBV12-3/TRBV12-4; j_gene: TRBJ1-2; CDR3nt: TGTGCCAGCAGGCGTCCAGAGAACTATGGCTACACCTTC; CDR3aa: CASRRPENYGYTF
abundance: many; d_gene: .; v_gene: TRBV6-1; j_gene: TRBJ2-7; CDR3nt: TGTGCCAGAACCCGACAGGCGTCAGCCTGCTACGAGCAGTACTTC; CDR3aa: CARTRQASACYEQYF
abundance: .; d_gene: .; v_gene: TRBV29-1; j_gene: TRBJ2-7; CDR3nt: TGCAGCGTTAAGTCAGGGGAGCAGTACTTC; CDR3aa: CSVKSGEQYF
abundance: .; d_gene: TRBD1; v_gene: TRBV19; j_gene: TRBJ1-5; CDR3nt: TGTGCCAGTAGACGCGGGACAGTTAGCAATCAGCCCCAGCATTTT; CDR3aa: CASRRGTVSNQPQHF
abundance: .; d_gene: .; v_gene: TRBV12-3/TRBV12-4; j_gene: TRBJ1-1; CDR3nt: TGTGCCAGCACCCCCGCGGGCCGCGACACTGAAGCTTTCTTT; CDR3aa: CASTPAGRDTEAFF
abundance: .; d_gene: .; v_gene: TRBV3-1; j_gene: TRBJ1-2; CDR3nt: TGTGCCAGCAGCCTAGGATCGGGACGTCCTGGCTACACCTTC; CDR3aa: CASSLGSGRPGYTF
abundance: many; d_gene: .; v_gene: TRBV13; j_gene: TRBJ1-1; CDR3nt: TGTGCCAGCAGATATATGAAGGGACAACCGAACACTGAAGCTTTCTTT; CDR3aa: CASRYMKGQPNTEAFF
abundance: many; d_gene: TRBD1; v_gene: TRBV29-1; j_gene: TRBJ1-1; CDR3nt: TGCAGCGTTTCCGTCGGGACAGGGGGATTCACTGAAGCTTTCTTT; CDR3aa: CSVSVGTGGFTEAFF
abundance: many; d_gene: .; v_gene: TRBV6-1; j_gene: TRBJ1-5; CDR3nt: TGTGCCAGCAGTGAAGCAGTAAATAGCAATCAGCCCCAGCATTTT; CDR3aa: CASSEAVNSNQPQHF
abundance: many; d_gene: .; v_gene: TRBV4-1; j_gene: TRBJ2-2; CDR3nt: TGCGCCAGCAGCCAACAACCTTATCGACTCGAGGAGCTGTTTTTT; CDR3aa: CASSQQPYRLEELFF
abundance: many; d_gene: .; v_gene: TRBV6-2/TRBV6-3; j_gene: TRBJ2-7; CDR3nt: TGTGCCAGCAGTTACTCCACTAGCAGGTCGGACGAGCAGTACTTC; CDR3aa: CASSYSTSRSDEQYF
abundance: many; d_gene: TRBD1; v_gene: TRBV6-1; j_gene: TRBJ2-7; CDR3nt: TGTGCCAGCAGTGTACAGGGGGCGGACGAGCAGTACTTC; CDR3aa: CASSVQGADEQYF
abundance: many; d_gene: .; v_gene: TRBV15; j_gene: TRBJ1-2; CDR3nt: TGTGCCACCAGCAGAGATCGCTCGGGACACGCCAAAGGCTATGGCTACACCTTC; CDR3aa: CATSRDRSGHAKGYGYTF
abundance: many; d_gene: TRBD1; v_gene: TRBV12-5; j_gene: TRBJ1-2; CDR3nt: TGTGCTAGTGGTTTGCATGACAGGGCCCAAGGAGGCTACACCTTC; CDR3aa: CASGLHDRAQGGYTF
abundance: many; d_gene: TRBD2; v_gene: TRBV27; j_gene: TRBJ2-7; CDR3nt: TGTGCCAGCAGTAACAGCGGGAAGGGGCTCGAGCAGTACTTC; CDR3aa: CASSNSGKGLEQYF
abundance: many; d_gene: .; v_gene: TRBV28; j_gene: TRBJ2-7; CDR3nt: TGTGCCAGCAGTTTATCGCCCGGGGCAGGGGATCGATTTTGGCAGTACTTC; CDR3aa: CASSLSPGAGDRFWQYF
abundance: few; d_gene: .; v_gene: TRBV11-2; j_gene: TRBJ2-2; CDR3nt: TGTGCCAGCAGCCCAGGACTACGGAGCACCGGGGAGCTGTTTTTT; CDR3aa: CASSPGLRSTGELFF
abundance: .; d_gene: .; v_gene: TRBV12-3/TRBV12-4; j_gene: TRBJ1-1; CDR3nt: TGTGCCAGCGCCACCTCTGCGGGAGGGACTGAAGCTTTCTTT; CDR3aa: CASATSAGGTEAFF
abundance: many; d_gene: .; v_gene: TRBV5-1; j_gene: TRBJ2-2; CDR3nt: TGCGCCAGCAGCTTGGTGGGCGTGAACACCGGGGAGCTGTTTTTT; CDR3aa: CASSLVGVNTGELFF
abundance: .; d_gene: .; v_gene: TRBV4-2; j_gene: TRBJ2-7; CDR3nt: TGTGCCAGCAGCCAATTCGGCTCCGGAGACTACGGAAGAGAGCAGTACTTC; CDR3aa: CASSQFGSGDYGREQYF
abundance: few; d_gene: .; v_gene: TRBV28; j_gene: TRBJ2-3; CDR3nt: TGTGCCAGCAGTCCGGACCTCGACTCTGGTACGCAGTATTTT; CDR3aa: CASSPDLDSGTQYF
abundance: .; d_gene: .; v_gene: TRBV5-1; j_gene: TRBJ2-2; CDR3nt: TGCGCCAGCAGCTTGGTTTTTGGGGGCGGCACCGGGGAGCTGTTTTTT; CDR3aa: CASSLVFGGGTGELFF
abundance: many; d_gene: TRBD1; v_gene: TRBV20-1; j_gene: TRBJ1-1; CDR3nt: TGCAGTGCTAGAGAAAACACAGGGGTGAACACTGAAGCTTTCTTT; CDR3aa: CSARENTGVNTEAFF
abundance: many; d_gene: .; v_gene: TRBV28; j_gene: TRBJ2-4; CDR3nt: TGTGCCAGCAGTTTATCCTTGGGGGCCAAAAACATTCAGTACTTC; CDR3aa: CASSLSLGAKNIQYF
abundance: many; d_gene: .; v_gene: TRBV6-1; j_gene: TRBJ1-1; CDR3nt: TGTGCCAGCAGTGAAGCAACCTACACTGAAGCTTTCTTT; CDR3aa: CASSEATYTEAFF
abundance: many; d_gene: TRBD1; v_gene: TRBV28; j_gene: TRBJ2-7; CDR3nt: TGTGCCAGCAGTTTATCCCACATCGCCTCGATGGGACAGGGCTTGCAGTACTTC; CDR3aa: CASSLSHIASMGQGLQYF
abundance: many; d_gene: .; v_gene: TRBV12-3/TRBV12-4; j_gene: TRBJ1-1; CDR3nt: TGTGCCAGCAGTTCGGACATCTGGAACACTGAAGCTTTCTTT; CDR3aa: CASSSDIWNTEAFF
abundance: many; d_gene: .; v_gene: TRBV5-6; j_gene: TRBJ1-2; CDR3nt: TGTGCCAGCAGCCTGCTTCGCGAGACGCGGGACTATGGCTACACCTTC; CDR3aa: CASSLLRETRDYGYTF